Presented here are 20 T cell receptor beta chains from one specimen sequenced in a study of cytomegalovirus exposure and HLA in healthy donors. Both 60 Vbeta primers and 13 Jbeta primers went into the PCR. Libraries were prepared by immunoSEQ multiplex PCR; TCRdb keeps only in-frame clonotypes and omits some of them. The sample includes approximately 110,000 clones. What was sequenced was PBMCs. The receptors were sampled from a man aged 18 to 29 in good health and CMV-seronegative.

This chain connects TRBV6-5 to TRBJ2-7, with D possibly matching TRBD2 (5 bases). The germline V and J ends were trimmed by 5 bases and 2 bases, with 13 bases remaining between them. Germline CDR1 MNHEY, CDR2 SVGAGI. This CDR3 is 14 amino acids long. CDR3: CASSNSAGPYEQYF. Written as DNA, the CDR3 is TGTGCCAGCAGTAATAGCGCGGGCCCCTACGAGCAGTACTTC.

The chain is built from TRBV7-8 and TRBJ2-7, with D possibly matching TRBD1 (6 bases). Germline values: CDR1 SGHVS, CDR2 FQNEAQ. The V and J ends lost 5 bases and 3 bases respectively, with 17 bases between them. The CDR3 loop spans 15 amino acids. The CDR3 DNA is TGTGCCAGCAGCGAAAGGGCAGGGGTTTTCTACGAGCAGTACTTC. It yields the protein CASSERAGVFYEQYF.

The chain is built from TRBV5-1 and TRBJ1-2; TRBD1 agrees at 7 bases. The germline CDR1 and CDR2 sequences are SGHRS and YFSETQ. The V gene end was trimmed by 3 bases and the J gene end by 4 bases; junction bases not matched to a gene: 9. The CDR3 has 15 amino acids. CDR3 amino acids: CASSSRQGGGYGYTF. For the CDR3, the DNA is TGCGCCAGCAGCTCCCGACAGGGAGGAGGCTATGGCTACACCTTC.

The J gene is TRBJ1-1, the V gene TRBV10-3, with TRBD1 as a possible D gene (5 bases). V lost 11 bases, J lost 0 bases, and 13 bases lay in between. Germline V gene sequence: CDR1 ENHRY, CDR2 SYGVKD. The CDR3 covers 13 residues. Written as DNA, the CDR3 is TGTGCCCACCGGGGGGTGGTGAACACTGAAGCTTTCTTT. Translated, it gives CAHRGVVNTEAFF.

V gene TRBV4-2 combines with J gene TRBJ1-5; the match to TRBD1 covers 7 bases. V lost 0 bases, J lost 5 bases, and 4 bases stayed unmatched. This CDR3 is built from 15 residues. CDR1 and CDR2 (germline): LGHNA, YNFKEQ. The CDR3 spells CASSQDGDSYQPQHF. For the CDR3, the DNA is TGTGCCAGCAGCCAAGACGGGGACAGCTATCAGCCCCAGCATTTT.

This chain uses TRBV7-9 with TRBJ1-1, with 9 bases lining up with TRBD1. J lost 5 bases, V lost 1 base, and 5 bases had no gene match. CDR1 and CDR2 from the germline V gene are SEHNR and FQNEAQ (reference sequence). CDR3 length: 15 amino acids. CDR3 in DNA: TGTGCCAGCAGCTTAGGGGACAGGGCTCGGACTGAAGCTTTCTTT. It translates to CASSLGDRARTEAFF.

J is TRBJ1-1 and V is TRBV19; D is perhaps TRBD1 (6 bases). Trimming stripped 6 bases from V and 8 bases from J, with 13 bases between. The length of the CDR3 is 12 residues. The germline CDR1 and CDR2 sequences are LNHDA and SQIVND (reference sequence). The CDR3 coding sequence is TGTGCCAGTAGCGAACAGGGTCTGGAAGCTTTCTTT. It codes for CASSEQGLEAFF.

CDR3 in amino acids: CASSERGGNSPLHF. In nucleotides, the CDR3 is TGTGCCAGCAGTGAACGGGGGGGTAATTCACCCCTCCACTTT. The chain links TRBV2 to TRBJ1-6; D may be TRBD1 (5 bases). This CDR3 comprises 14 residues. CDR1 is SNHLY and CDR2 is FYNNEI in the germline V gene. V was shortened by 2 bases and J by 6 bases, with 8 bases between the two germline ends.

The J gene is TRBJ1-5, the V gene TRBV7-9; D is unresolved. CDR3 length equals 12 residues. V lost 3 bases, J lost 5 bases, and 5 bases lay in between. Germline CDR1 is SEHNR and CDR2 is FQNEAQ (reference sequence). The CDR3 region is CASSFGDQPQHF. The CDR3 coding sequence is TGTGCCAGCAGCTTCGGGGATCAGCCCCAGCATTTT.

CDR3 protein: CATSRPEVRNEQFF. DNA of the CDR3: TGTGCCACCAGCAGACCGGAGGTTCGCAATGAGCAGTTCTTC. The chain has TRBV15 and TRBJ2-1; weak D call: TRBD2 (5 bases). The CDR3 sequence is 14 residues long. The V end was cut by 2 bases, the J end by 6 bases, with 11 bases between. From germline, CDR1 is LNHNV and CDR2 YYDKDF (reference sequence).

The gene calls are TRBV5-1 and TRBJ2-2; possibly TRBD1 for D (6 bases). Looked up from germline, CDR1 is SGHRS and CDR2 is YFSETQ. Between the trimmed V and J ends, which lost 0 bases and 5 bases, there was a span of 14 bases. CDR3 size: 16 residues. For the CDR3, the DNA is TGCGCCAGCAGCTTGGCTTCACAGGGCAAAACCGGGGAGCTGTTTTTT. It specifies CASSLASQGKTGELFF. Based on the CDR3 plus reference TRBV5-1 and TRBJ2-2, the full variable domain is KAGVTQTPRYLIKTRGQQVTLSCSPISGHRSVSWYQQTPGQGLQFLFEYFSETQRNKGNFPGRFSGRQFSNSRSEMNVSTLELGDSALYLCASSLASQGKTGELFFGEGSRLTVL.

The gene calls are TRBV30 and TRBJ1-3; D is unresolved. The CDR3 is 12 amino acids. Trimming removed 2 bases from V and 7 bases from J, with 9 bases in between. CDR1 is GTSNPN and CDR2 is SVGIG in the germline V gene (reference sequence). This CDR3 is CAWSPPSNTIYF. In DNA form, the CDR3 reads TGTGCCTGGAGTCCTCCTTCGAACACCATATATTTT.

The chain couples TRBV21-1 to TRBJ2-7; the listed D gene, TRBD1, was not tested against the DNA. TRBV21-1 is shown as a pseudogene. The CDR3 sequence is 12 residues long. CDR3 loop: CASSDRSHEQYF. The DNA for the CDR3 is TGTGCCAGCAGCGACAGGTCCCACGAGCAGTACTTC.

The chain combines TRBV7-8 with TRBJ1-6; TRBD1 matches at 7 bases. The CDR3 spans 15 residues. V lost 0 bases, J lost 9 bases, and 5 bases stayed unmatched. Germline CDR1 reads SGHVS; CDR2 reads FQNEAQ. The CDR3 nucleotides are TGTGCCAGCAGCTTAGCGACAGGGTCGATTTCACCCCTCCACTTT. As protein: CASSLATGSISPLHF.

The chain is built from TRBV30 and TRBJ2-7, with a weak D call TRBD1 (6 bases). Trimming took 6 bases from V and 3 from J, leaving 9 bases between them. CDR1 is GTSNPN and CDR2 is SVGIG in the germline V gene (reference sequence). This CDR3 contains 11 residues. The CDR3 DNA reads as TGTGCCTGCCGGGACAACTACGAGCAGTACTTC. Translation gives CACRDNYEQYF.

This chain connects TRBV6-5 to TRBJ1-5; D unresolved. Trimming shortened V by 2 bases and J by 4 bases, and 6 bases separated the two germline ends. The CDR3 extends over 13 amino acids. Per germline, CDR1 MNHEY and CDR2 SVGAGI. CDR3 DNA sequence: TGTGCCAGCAGTTACAGTCGGAATCAGCCCCAGCATTTT. Protein: CASSYSRNQPQHF.

This chain joins TRBV5-1 and TRBJ2-7; 12 positions match TRBD2. The length of the CDR3 is 15 residues. Looked up from germline, CDR1 is SGHRS and CDR2 is YFSETQ. Losses at the gene ends were 4 bases for V and 5 bases for J; bases not matched to a gene: 7. As DNA, the CDR3 is TGCGCCAGCAGCAACCCTAGCGGGAGGGCCCACGAGCAGTACTTC. Amino acid sequence: CASSNPSGRAHEQYF.

The chain recombines TRBV9 with TRBJ2-1, with 9 bases identical to TRBD2. This CDR3 has 20 amino acids. V was pared by 0 bases and J by 3 bases, with 16 bases of the junction left unmatched. Germline loops: CDR1 SGDLS, CDR2 YYNGEE. This CDR3 reads CASSVEADSGGPPHYNEQFF. CDR3 nucleotides: TGTGCCAGCAGCGTAGAAGCGGATAGCGGGGGACCACCTCACTACAATGAGCAGTTCTTC. Together with reference TRBV9 and TRBJ2-1, the CDR3 gives the full variable domain: DSGVTQTPKHLITATGQRVTLRCSPRSGDLSVYWYQQSLDQGLQFLIQYYNGEERAKGNILERFSAQQFPDLHSELNLSSLELGDSALYFCASSVEADSGGPPHYNEQFFGPGTRLTVL.

The chain couples TRBV30 to TRBJ2-7, with 7 positions matching TRBD1. Losses at the gene ends were 2 bases for V and 2 bases for J; bases not matched to a gene: 3. The CDR3 runs 13 residues. Per germline, CDR1 GTSNPN and CDR2 SVGIG (reference sequence). The CDR3 reads CAWSLGGAYEQYF. CDR3 in DNA: TGTGCCTGGAGTTTAGGGGGCGCCTACGAGCAGTACTTC.

This sequence joins TRBV2 and TRBJ1-5; 7 bases fit TRBD1. Trimming cost V 7 bases and J 1 base; bases outside gene matches: 7. The CDR3 runs 15 residues. Germline V CDR1 and CDR2: SNHLY, FYNNEI. CDR3 nucleotides: TGTGCCAGCACCATTGACAGGGTAAGCAATCAGCCCCAGCATTTT. Translation gives CASTIDRVSNQPQHF.